Listed below are T cell receptor beta chains from one sample, sequenced in a study of blood T cell repertoires in COVID-19. Produced via immunoSEQ multiplex PCR; TCRdb's table is partial and in-frame only. The sample holds over 150,000 clones; roughly 84% are singletons and the top ten take about 12%. The sequencing input was peripheral blood. These receptors were obtained from a human donor in a cohort sampled during active COVID-19. CDR3s include the opening cysteine and the closing phenylalanine or tryptophan. D genes are given only for firm matches. Expanded clones are given a class, and other clones once, few, many or no size at all.

NA TRBJ1-2 NA TRBV28 CASNAEPWRGYTF TGTGCCAGCAACGCCGAACCATGGCGGGGCTACACCTTC
TRBD2 TRBJ2-2 NA TRBV7-6 CASSASSGRALGELFF TGTGCCAGCAGCGCTTCTAGCGGGAGGGCCTTGGGGGAGCTGTTTTTT
TRBD2 TRBJ2-1 NA TRBV28 CASSSSFGGRPDEQFF TGTGCCAGCAGTTCGTCGTTTGGCGGGAGACCCGATGAGCAGTTCTTC
TRBD1 TRBJ2-3 NA TRBV13 CASTTFVGQGATGTTDTQYF TGTGCCAGCACCACATTCGTTGGACAGGGGGCGACAGGCACCACAGATACGCAGTATTTT
TRBD1 TRBJ1-2 NA TRBV18 CASSPGTEFYGYTF TGTGCCAGCTCACCAGGGACAGAGTTCTATGGCTACACCTTC
TRBD2 TRBJ2-1 NA TRBV4-2 CASSQEASGRYNEQFF TGTGCCAGCAGCCAAGAGGCTAGCGGGAGATACAATGAGCAGTTCTTC
TRBD2 TRBJ2-2 few TRBV14 CASSRTSGVVGRELFF TGTGCCAGCAGCAGGACTAGCGGGGTGGTCGGCCGGGAGCTGTTTTTT
NA TRBJ2-6 NA TRBV28 CASSNTGSGANVLTF TGTGCCAGCAGTAACACAGGGTCTGGGGCCAACGTCCTGACTTTC
NA TRBJ1-1 few TRBV9 CASSGAGNTEAFF TGTGCCAGCAGCGGCGCCGGGAACACTGAAGCTTTCTTT
NA TRBJ1-4 NA TRBV7-9 CASSLGRGEKLFF TGTGCCAGCAGCTTAGGCCGCGGTGAAAAACTGTTTTTT